These 8 T cell receptor beta chains originate from one sample sequenced in a study of blood T cell repertoires in COVID-19. Sequencing was performed with immunoSEQ multiplex PCR; in TCRdb, only in-frame clones are kept and a portion is missing. The table includes around 320,000 clones, more than 90% detected once. Sequencing was performed on PBMCs or T cells enriched from blood (not recorded which). All receptors come from a woman in her thirties who had been exposed to COVID-19.

The rearrangement uses TRBV11-3 and TRBJ2-2, with a tentative D call TRBD1 (6 bases). The CDR3 extends over 16 amino acids. Germline CDR1 reads SGHNT; CDR2 reads YENEEA. Trimming removed 3 bases from V and 4 bases from J, with 15 bases in between. The CDR3, as DNA: TGTGCCAGCAGCTTGGGGGCCCCCATAGCCACCGGGGAGCTGTTTTTT. It specifies CASSLGAPIATGELFF.

This clone has a single count. V and J are TRBV2 and TRBJ1-5, with 10 bases lining up with TRBD1. The CDR3 length is 15 residues. Looked up from germline, CDR1 is SNHLY and CDR2 is FYNNEI. J lost 1 base, V lost 4 bases, and 1 base had no gene match. The CDR3 region is CASSGQGASNQPQHF. Written as DNA, the CDR3 is TGTGCCAGCAGTGGACAGGGGGCGAGCAATCAGCCCCAGCATTTT.

The J gene is TRBJ1-1, the V gene TRBV15; perhaps TRBD1 as D (5 bases). This CDR3 contains 15 residues. Germline V lookup: CDR1 LNHNV, CDR2 YYDKDF (reference sequence). Trimming took off 0 bases at V and 1 base at J, with 9 bases between the two ends. Here the CDR3 reads CATSRDGGANTEAFF. The CDR3 DNA reads as TGTGCCACCAGCAGAGACGGGGGTGCGAACACTGAAGCTTTCTTT.

V and J are TRBV6-6 and TRBJ2-3; TRBD1 might be the D (6 bases). The germline gives CDR1 MNHNY, CDR2 SVGAGI (reference sequence). Trimming left V 2 bases short and J 3 bases short, with 15 bases between. This CDR3 comprises 16 residues. CDR3 amino acids: CASSYQQGRRTDTQYF. CDR3 sequence (DNA): TGTGCCAGCAGTTACCAACAGGGCCGTAGGACAGATACGCAGTATTTT.

The J gene is TRBJ2-2, the V gene TRBV24-1, with TRBD2 as a possible D gene (6 bases). CDR1 and CDR2 (germline): KGHDR, SFDVKD. There are 15 residues in the CDR3. Trimming removed 10 bases at V and 4 bases at J, with 18 bases between. CDR3: CATGGSGGITGELFF. In nucleotides, the CDR3 is TGTGCCACTGGGGGTAGTGGCGGGATCACCGGGGAGCTGTTTTTT.

This clone was detected only once. The chain recombines TRBV5-4 with TRBJ1-4; possible D gene TRBD1, 5 bases. Trimming left V 3 bases short and J 7 bases short, with 19 bases between. Per the germline V gene, CDR1 is SGHNT and CDR2 is YYREEE (reference sequence). The CDR3 is 16 residues long. CDR3 protein: CASSSGGRSRAEKLFF. CDR3 sequence (DNA): TGTGCCAGCAGCTCGGGGGGACGGTCCCGGGCTGAAAAACTGTTTTTT.

V gene TRBV29-1 combines with J gene TRBJ1-1; D may be TRBD1 (5 bases). The germline V gene has CDR1 SQVTM and CDR2 ANQGSEA. Between the trimmed V and J ends, which lost 3 bases and 4 bases, there was a span of 21 bases. The CDR3 covers 16 residues. CDR3 residues: CSVDAGWGMVGTEAFF. For the CDR3, the DNA is TGCAGCGTTGACGCAGGGTGGGGAATGGTGGGCACTGAAGCTTTCTTT.

The chain has TRBV7-2 and TRBJ1-1; possible D gene TRBD1, 6 bases. Germline CDR1 SGHTA, CDR2 FQGNSA. Trimming left V 6 bases short and J 11 bases short, with 19 bases between. There are 13 residues in the CDR3. CDR3 DNA: TGTGCCAGCAGTCCGTTAGGGGGGGCTGGGGCTTTCTTT. Amino acids: CASSPLGGAGAFF.